This TCR beta chain emerged from a study of somatic mutations in cytotoxic T cells in rheumatoid arthritis. Study as a whole: Patient blood, which was peripheral blood collected as 30 ml EDTA, was drawn right after diagnosis and before any treatment started.

Findings and limits, study-wide: For patients with rheumatoid arthritis, CD8+ clonality went up with age, while healthy controls showed no such change.

As handled by the study authors: Seldom did patient CD8+ clones exceeding 1% match published virus-specific TCRB sequences. Profiled with immunoSEQ multiplex PCR; TCRdb holds only in-frame clones, not every one. V and J calls plus clone size are reproduced from that table; the DNA served to infer D and trimming. This table holds under 20,000 clones, about 85% found once. As for this clone: The target antigen is unknown.

This clonotype was sampled from a middle-aged woman with rheumatoid arthritis. Sequencing input: CD8+ T cells sorted from blood.

The CDR3 nucleotides read TGTGCCAGCAGCTTCGGGTCGTCCCCCGGGGAGCTGTTTTTT. Protein: CASSFGSSPGELFF. The chain links TRBV5-4 to TRBJ2-2; D call uncertain. Germline V gene sequence: CDR1 SGHNT, CDR2 YYREEE (reference sequence). V was trimmed by 2 bases and J by 6 bases, leaving 11 bases between them. The length of the CDR3 is 14 residues.